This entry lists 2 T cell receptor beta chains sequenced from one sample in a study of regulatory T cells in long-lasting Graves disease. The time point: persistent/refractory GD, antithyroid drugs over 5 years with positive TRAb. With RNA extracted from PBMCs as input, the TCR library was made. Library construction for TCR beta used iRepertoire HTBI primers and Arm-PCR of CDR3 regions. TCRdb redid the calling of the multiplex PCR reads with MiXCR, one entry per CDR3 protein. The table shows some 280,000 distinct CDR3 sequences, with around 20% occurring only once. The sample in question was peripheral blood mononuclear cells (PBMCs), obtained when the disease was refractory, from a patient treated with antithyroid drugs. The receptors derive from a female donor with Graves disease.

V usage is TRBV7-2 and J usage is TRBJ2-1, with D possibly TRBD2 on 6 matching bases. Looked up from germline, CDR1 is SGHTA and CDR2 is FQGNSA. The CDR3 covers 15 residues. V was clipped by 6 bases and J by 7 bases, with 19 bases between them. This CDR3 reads CASSSNRDSLNEQFF. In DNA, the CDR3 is TGTGCCAGCAGTTCCAATCGGGACTCGTTGAATGAGCAGTTCTTC.

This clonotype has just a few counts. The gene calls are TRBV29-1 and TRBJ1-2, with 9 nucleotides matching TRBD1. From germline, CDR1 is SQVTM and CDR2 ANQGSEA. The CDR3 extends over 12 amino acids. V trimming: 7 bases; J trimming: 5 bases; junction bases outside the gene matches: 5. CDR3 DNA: TGCAGCGGGGAACAGGGGGCGTATGGCTACACCTTC. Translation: CSGEQGAYGYTF.